Listed here is a single T cell receptor beta chain. The target antigen is unknown. This sample was taken from a study of cytomegalovirus exposure and HLA in healthy donors. General study results and limits: A later analysis linked a missense variant in DCLRE1C to the trimming of TCR beta V and J genes. In an earlier analysis, in fewer than 700 donors, most V segments appeared productive either ~87% or ~30% of the time. The sole available immune exposure information was CMV serostatus.

CDR1 is SGHRS, CDR2 YFSETQ, per germline. The CDR3 length is 15 residues. V trimming: 4 bases; J trimming: 3 bases; junction bases outside the gene matches: 6. Researchers ran the PCR with 60 Vbeta and 13 Jbeta primers. Libraries were prepared by immunoSEQ multiplex PCR; TCRdb keeps only in-frame clonotypes and omits some of them. The sample has 100,000 or so clones; 73% are singletons. The chain joins TRBV5-1 to TRBJ2-2; 7 bases are shared with TRBD2. The receptor comes from a man between 40 and 49 years old in good health and CMV-seronegative. The sequenced material came from PBMCs. This CDR3 reads CASSGSGAYTGELFF. As DNA, the CDR3 is TGCGCCAGCAGCGGAAGCGGGGCGTACACCGGGGAGCTGTTTTTT.